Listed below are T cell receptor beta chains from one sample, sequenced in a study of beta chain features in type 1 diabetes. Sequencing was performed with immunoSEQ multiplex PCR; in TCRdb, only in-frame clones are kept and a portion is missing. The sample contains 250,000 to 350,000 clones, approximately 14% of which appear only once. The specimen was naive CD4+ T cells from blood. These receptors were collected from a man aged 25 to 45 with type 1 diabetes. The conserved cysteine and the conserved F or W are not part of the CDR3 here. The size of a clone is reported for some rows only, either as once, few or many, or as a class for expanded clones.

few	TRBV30	AWSSASGAPNEQF
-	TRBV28	ASRLVGTDIQY
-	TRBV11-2	ASSLTSSTYEQY
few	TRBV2	ASRKEMGQPQH
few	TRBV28	ASRGLAGNSYNEQF
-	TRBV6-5	ASSRQGASNQPQH
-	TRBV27	ASSLRGSDAGELF
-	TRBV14	ASSPTSGRAYEQY
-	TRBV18	ASSPQDQGNYGYT
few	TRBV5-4	ASSSGTSDNEQF
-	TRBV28	ASDRDTGELF
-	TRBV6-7	ASSFKGAQEQY
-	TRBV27	ASSLRARRGAGDTEAF
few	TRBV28	ASSFGEGRPQH
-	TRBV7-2	ASSWGGGGSETQY
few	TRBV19	ASSQASANTGELF
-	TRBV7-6	ASSRGSDHSVY
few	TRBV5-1	ASALGLSYEQY
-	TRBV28	ASSSTVYEQY
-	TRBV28	ASISKASGSTDTQY
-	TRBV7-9	ASTLGQGGRNEQF
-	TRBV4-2	ASSQGQTTKNIQY
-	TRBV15	ATSPGTGGNEQF
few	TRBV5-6	ASSEAGRGEQY
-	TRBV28	ASWSVGGNEQF
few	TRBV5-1	ASSSSTGSGANVLT
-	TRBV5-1	ASSLESSSTDTQY
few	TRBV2	ASKGASIYNEQF
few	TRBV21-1	ASSRLNRGIGAYEQY
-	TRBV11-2	ASRPMLAEGFYEQY
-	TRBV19	ASSIEGTANTEAF
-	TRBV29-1	SVLRQQQETQY
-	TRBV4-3	ASSQAAGASEQY
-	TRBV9	ASSPFGAQRETQY
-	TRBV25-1	ASSWLADDYNEQF
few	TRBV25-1	ASSAGLAIFKEQF